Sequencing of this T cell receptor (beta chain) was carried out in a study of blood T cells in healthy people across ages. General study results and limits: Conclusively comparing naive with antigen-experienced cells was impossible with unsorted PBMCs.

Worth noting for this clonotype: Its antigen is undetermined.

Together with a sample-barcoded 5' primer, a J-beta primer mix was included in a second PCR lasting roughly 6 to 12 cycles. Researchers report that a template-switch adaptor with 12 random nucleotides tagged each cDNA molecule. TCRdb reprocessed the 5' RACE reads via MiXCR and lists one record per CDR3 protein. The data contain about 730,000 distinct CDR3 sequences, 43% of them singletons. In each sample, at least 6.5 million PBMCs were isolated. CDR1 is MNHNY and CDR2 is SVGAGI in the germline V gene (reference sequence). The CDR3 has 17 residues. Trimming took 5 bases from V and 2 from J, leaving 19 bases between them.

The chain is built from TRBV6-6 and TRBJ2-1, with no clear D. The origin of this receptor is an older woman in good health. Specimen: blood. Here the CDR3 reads CASSPGTFPVTYNEQFF. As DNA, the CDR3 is TGTGCCAGCAGTCCAGGAACCTTTCCCGTCACCTACAATGAGCAGTTCTTC.